The clone carrying this T cell receptor (beta chain) was counted once. Its antigen is as yet unknown. This sample was included in a study of regulatory dendritic cells for organ transplantation. FACS sorted CD4+ or CD8+ T cells into CD45RA+ naive and CD45RO+ memory. Some clones are missing from TCRdb's copy, which holds only in-frame ones; the method was immunoSEQ multiplex PCR. The sample has about 29,000 clones, over 75% seen once. Study-wide findings and caveats: Considerable individual heterogeneity was seen in alloreactive memory CD8+ T cells. Memory CD8+ T cells were the most oligoclonal; naive cells were highly diverse. Regulatory dendritic cells appeared to expand memory CD8+ clones less than mature ones.

The clonotype originates from a human donor in good health. The sequenced material came from memory CD4+ T cells from blood. The sample's subset: CD45RO+ memory T cells.

The CDR3 DNA is TGTGCCAGTACCCCGGAGGGTAGCACAGATACGCAGTATTTT. This gives the protein CASTPEGSTDTQYF. The genes are TRBV19 and TRBJ2-3, with D possibly matching TRBD2 (6 bases). The CDR3 contains 14 residues. Trimming removed 7 bases from V and 0 bases from J, with 11 bases in between. Germline CDR1 is LNHDA and CDR2 is SQIVND (reference sequence).